Presented here are 28 T cell receptor beta chains from one specimen sequenced in a study of blood T cells in healthy people across ages. A second about 7 to 12 cycle PCR used barcoded and J-beta primers. In TCRdb, the 5' RACE reads were re-called with MiXCR into one record per CDR3 protein. This repertoire shows 1.5 million to 2 million distinct CDR3 sequences, 49% found once; its top ten account for over 2%. The sequencing input was blood. The receptor source for this set is a woman in her thirties or forties in good health.

The chain recombines TRBV5-6 with TRBJ1-2; D unclear. Germline V gives CDR1 SGHDT, CDR2 YYEEEE. CDR3 length equals 14 residues. Trimming cost V 5 bases and J 7 bases, with 18 bases left between them. The CDR3 sequence: CASRLGQLLSGYTF. The CDR3 DNA reads TGTGCCAGCAGATTAGGGCAGCTGCTCTCTGGCTACACCTTC.

The rearrangement uses TRBV6-4 and TRBJ2-1, with D perhaps TRBD1 or TRBD2 (6 bases each). V gave up 2 bases and J gave up 11 bases, with 19 bases separating them. The CDR3 is 15 residues long. The germline V gene has CDR1 MRHNA and CDR2 SNTAGT. The CDR3 DNA sequence: TGTGCCAGCAGTGACGATCCGGGGGCCCGGGTTAAGCAGTTCTTC. Translating it yields CASSDDPGARVKQFF.

This clonotype appeared a few times. This rearrangement joins TRBV29-1 to TRBJ2-3; no definite D call. Trimming shortened V by 0 bases and J by 2 bases, and 18 bases separated the two germline ends. CDR3 length: 17 residues. CDR1 and CDR2 from the germline V gene are SQVTM and ANQGSEA. The CDR3: CSVEDPSNSLATDTQYF. The CDR3 nucleotides read TGCAGCGTTGAAGATCCGTCGAATAGCCTTGCCACAGATACGCAGTATTTT.

This rearrangement joins TRBV2 to TRBJ1-4, with TRBD1 matching over 7 bases. Trimming took 6 bases from V and 4 from J; bases not matched to a gene: 5. This CDR3 region has 14 residues. Germline V gene lookup returns CDR1 SNHLY and CDR2 FYNNEI. CDR3: CASRRGQSNEKLFF. For the CDR3, the DNA is TGTGCCAGCAGGCGGGGACAGAGTAATGAAAAACTGTTTTTT. Looking up the rest from reference TRBV2 and TRBJ1-4 gives the full variable domain: EPEVTQTPSHQVTQMGQEVILRCVPISNHLYFYWYRQILGQKVEFLVSFYNNEISEKSEIFDDQFSVERPDGSNFTLKIRSTKLEDSAMYFCASRRGQSNEKLFFGSGTQLSVL.

About this clonotype: At one boundary the junction diverges from the germline segment, which might be a read error. CDR3 coding DNA: TGCGCCAGCAGCTTGAAGCCTACGGGACTAGGGGCAGATGCGCAGTATTTT. It translates to CASSLKPTGLGADAQYF. V and J are TRBV5-1 and TRBJ2-3; TRBD2 agrees at 8 bases. This CDR3 comprises 17 residues. Germline-derived CDR1 and CDR2 are SGHRS and YFSETQ.

This clonotype has more than one count but fewer than ten. The rearrangement uses TRBV7-2 and TRBJ1-2; no firm D call. The ends were cut back, 1 base at V and 4 bases at J, with 16 bases in the middle. The CDR3 loop spans 16 amino acids. Germline loops: CDR1 SGHTA, CDR2 FQGNSA. CDR3 sequence reads: CASSLVTWAGTYGYTF. DNA for the CDR3: TGTGCCAGCAGCTTAGTTACGTGGGCGGGAACCTATGGCTACACCTTC.

V is TRBV5-1 and J is TRBJ2-3; 11 bases are shared with TRBD2. Germline CDR1 reads SGHRS; CDR2 reads YFSETQ. V shed 2 bases, J shed 1 base, and the junction held 3 bases outside the gene matches. The CDR3 contains 16 residues. CDR3 amino acids: CASSFTSGGRTDTQYF. Here the CDR3 DNA reads TGCGCCAGCAGCTTCACTAGCGGGGGACGCACAGATACGCAGTATTTT.

This chain connects TRBV4-2 to TRBJ2-7, with D perhaps TRBD1 or TRBD2 (7 bases each). V lost 0 bases and J 0 bases, leaving 18 bases between the germline ends. The CDR3 length is 18 residues. The V gene's germline CDR1 is LGHNA and CDR2 YNFKEQ. This CDR3 is CASSQDRGGSGTSYEQYF. CDR3 DNA: TGTGCCAGCAGCCAAGATAGAGGGGGCAGCGGGACCTCCTACGAGCAGTACTTC.

A few counts support this clonotype. The V and J genes are TRBV20-1 and TRBJ2-4; TRBD1 matches 7 bases. The J call may be wrong; the DNA end is better matched by TRBJ2-7. Germline V gene sequence: CDR1 DFQATT, CDR2 SNEGSKA (reference sequence). This CDR3 has 14 amino acids. The CDR3 spells CSARPQGVLYEQYF. The CDR3 DNA sequence: TGCAGTGCTAGACCGCAGGGGGTTCTCTACGAGCAGTACTTC.

This clonotype turned up a few times. The genes are TRBV7-2 and TRBJ1-6; D ambiguous. Trimming pared 5 bases from V and 11 bases from J, leaving 10 bases between. CDR1 and CDR2 from the germline V gene are SGHTA and FQGNSA. The CDR3 loop spans 12 amino acids. CDR3 nucleotides: TGTGCCAGCAGCCAACAACCGGCACCCCTCCACTTT. Its protein product is CASSQQPAPLHF.

A remark on this clonotype: A far larger clone is just one base off, so this is likely a read error. J is TRBJ2-1 and V is TRBV3-1; D not certain. CDR3 length: 13 residues. V lost 4 bases, J lost 13 bases, and 17 bases lay in between. Germline V gene lookup returns CDR1 LGHDT and CDR2 YNNKEL (reference sequence). The CDR3 nucleotides are TGTGCCAGCAGCCTGCGACTTCAAGAGACCCAGTTCTTC. This sequence encodes CASSLRLQETQFF.

This clonotype has more than one count but fewer than ten. The chain uses TRBV6-5 and TRBJ2-1, with 11 bases fitting TRBD1. Germline V gene lookup returns CDR1 MNHEY and CDR2 SVGAGI. This CDR3 region has 17 residues. J was trimmed by 7 bases and V by 2 bases; bases with no gene match: 10. The CDR3 spells CASSYLLGQGEGNEQFF. CDR3 in DNA: TGTGCCAGCAGTTACCTACTGGGACAGGGGGAAGGAAATGAGCAGTTCTTC.

This clonotype was detected only a few times. This chain links TRBV20-1 with TRBJ2-5, with TRBD2 matching 9 bases. Germline CDR1 and CDR2: DFQATT and SNEGSKA (reference sequence). Germline trimming cut 3 bases from V and 7 bases from J; bases unmatched to any gene: 6. The CDR3 has 13 amino acids. In DNA form, the CDR3 reads TGCAGTGCTAGCTCTAGCGGGGTCGGGACCCAGTACTTC. Residues: CSASSSGVGTQYF.

This sequence joins TRBV5-1 and TRBJ2-7, with 12 nucleotides matching TRBD2. Losses at the gene ends were 0 bases for V and 7 bases for J; bases not matched to a gene: 17. This CDR3 contains 19 residues. In germline, CDR1 is SGHRS, CDR2 YFSETQ. In nucleotides, the CDR3 is TGCGCCAGCAGCTTGGTGCGGCTAGCGGGGGGGCGGTCCTACAATGAGCAGTACTTC. Translating gives CASSLVRLAGGRSYNEQYF.

This sequence joins TRBV28 and TRBJ2-6; D gene unclear. V shed 1 base and J shed 3 bases, with 10 bases lying between them. CDR1 and CDR2 from the germline V gene are MDHEN and SYDVKM. The length of the CDR3 is 16 residues. CDR3 region: CASSLLGLGGANVLTF. The DNA for the CDR3 is TGTGCCAGCAGTTTATTGGGGTTGGGTGGGGCCAACGTCCTGACTTTC.

The chain employs TRBV7-2 and TRBJ2-7; TRBD1 might be the D (6 bases). The CDR3 loop spans 13 amino acids. Germline-derived CDR1 and CDR2 are SGHTA and FQGNSA. V lost 2 bases, J lost 5 bases, and 10 bases lay in between. CDR3 nucleotides: TGTGCCAGCAGCTTAACAGGGATGAACGAGCAGTACTTC. The encoded protein is CASSLTGMNEQYF.

This clonotype was detected once. Since a much larger clone is just one base distant, this may be a read error. V gene TRBV29-1 combines with J gene TRBJ2-7; tentative D call: TRBD1 (5 bases). Trimming removed 7 bases from V and 0 bases from J, with 16 bases in between. The length of the CDR3 is 14 residues. Germline values: CDR1 SQVTM, CDR2 ANQGSEA. CDR3 sequence reads: CSAARQISSYEQYF. DNA of the CDR3: TGCAGCGCTGCCCGACAGATCTCCTCCTACGAGCAGTACTTC.

The chain combines TRBV7-2 with TRBJ1-2; no clear D gene. From germline, CDR1 is SGHTA and CDR2 FQGNSA. The CDR3 length is 13 residues. V dropped 6 bases and J dropped 0 bases, with 8 bases sitting between them. CDR3 DNA sequence: TGTGCCAGCAGACGGACGACTAACTATGGCTACACCTTC. Its protein is CASRRTTNYGYTF.

This clonotype was detected a few times. This chain uses TRBV20-1 with TRBJ2-3, with 9 bases fitting TRBD2. The CDR3 loop spans 13 amino acids. The germline V gene encodes CDR1 DFQATT and CDR2 SNEGSKA (reference sequence). Losses at the gene ends were 1 base for V and 10 bases for J; bases not matched to a gene: 6. CDR3 nucleotide sequence: TGCAGTGCTAGAGGGGCTAGCGGGGAAGCGCAGTATTTT. Translation gives CSARGASGEAQYF.

This clonotype turned up a few times. The rearrangement joins TRBV28 to TRBJ2-5, with 9 bases identical to TRBD1. The better agreement between TRBJ2-7 and the DNA end casts doubt on the J call. The CDR3 runs 14 residues. The germline V gene has CDR1 MDHEN and CDR2 SYDVKM. The CDR3 reads CASSAGQGLSEQYF. CDR3 coding DNA: TGTGCCAGCAGTGCGGGACAGGGCCTCTCCGAGCAGTACTTC.

This sequence joins TRBV27 and TRBJ1-5; no firm D call. This CDR3 is built from 15 residues. Germline CDR1 reads MNHEY; CDR2 reads SMNVEV (reference sequence). Trimming took off 7 bases at V and 0 bases at J, with 13 bases between the two ends. CDR3 DNA: TGTGCCAGCAAAACCTTAAAACTTAGCAATCAGCCCCAGCATTTT. It is translated as CASKTLKLSNQPQHF.

J is TRBJ2-5 and V is TRBV2; D may be TRBD1 (6 bases). This CDR3 contains 14 residues. The germline V and J ends were trimmed by 11 bases and 2 bases, with 18 bases remaining between them. CDR1 SNHLY and CDR2 FYNNEI come from the germline V gene. The CDR3 coding sequence is TGTGCCTCCCAAAGGGGGTCAGGGCAAGAGACCCAGTACTTC. Amino acid sequence: CASQRGSGQETQYF.

This clonotype occurred a few times. The rearrangement links TRBV20-1 to TRBJ2-3; 10 bases fit TRBD1. Germline V gives CDR1 DFQATT, CDR2 SNEGSKA (reference sequence). This CDR3 contains 16 residues. J lost 5 bases, V lost 2 bases, and 10 bases had no gene match. For the CDR3, the DNA is TGCAGTGCTAGAAAATTGGGGACAGGGGTCATAGATACGCAGTATTTT. Its protein is CSARKLGTGVIDTQYF.

The chain couples TRBV28 to TRBJ2-5, with 8 bases matching TRBD1. The J call is doubtful: the DNA matches TRBJ2-7 better. Germline V lookup: CDR1 MDHEN, CDR2 SYDVKM. The CDR3 contains 15 residues. The CDR3 region has the DNA TGTGCCAGCAGTTCCTGGACAGGGTCGTACCACGAGCAGTACTTC. It specifies CASSSWTGSYHEQYF.

The rearrangement joins TRBV7-2 to TRBJ2-5; 7 positions match TRBD1. Germline trimming cut 5 bases from V and 3 bases from J; bases unmatched to any gene: 3. The CDR3 has 13 residues. Germline V gene lookup returns CDR1 SGHTA and CDR2 FQGNSA. The chain's CDR3 is CASSQGDEETQYF. The CDR3 DNA follows: TGTGCCAGCAGCCAGGGGGACGAAGAGACCCAGTACTTC.

A few counts support this clonotype. The chain links TRBV20-1 to TRBJ1-2, with 8 bases fitting TRBD1. The CDR3 is 16 amino acids. CDR1 is DFQATT and CDR2 is SNEGSKA in the germline V gene (reference sequence). The V and J ends lost 1 base and 8 bases, in that order; junction bases with no gene match: 15. CDR3 nucleotide sequence: TGCAGTGCTAGAGTTTACTCCGGGACAGGAAAGCGGGGCTACACCTTC. As protein: CSARVYSGTGKRGYTF.

The chain links TRBV7-8 to TRBJ1-1; the match to TRBD1 covers 7 bases. Germline V gene lookup returns CDR1 SGHVS and CDR2 FQNEAQ. V trimming: 4 bases; J trimming: 7 bases; junction bases outside the gene matches: 12. This CDR3 is built from 15 residues. This CDR3 is CASSWTTGTVDEAFF. CDR3 DNA: TGTGCCAGCAGCTGGACGACGGGGACAGTAGATGAAGCTTTCTTT.

CDR3 amino acids: CASSAIGGYEQYF. CDR3 sequence (DNA): TGTGCCAGCAGTGCTATTGGGGGGTACGAGCAGTACTTC. The genes are TRBV6-2 or TRBV6-3 and TRBJ2-7, with D maybe TRBD2 (6 bases). The V gene lost 5 bases and the J gene lost 4 bases, with 12 bases spanning the gap. Germline V gene lookup returns CDR1 MNHEY and CDR2 SVGEGT. The CDR3 is made up of 13 amino acids.